These T cell receptor beta chains were read from a single sample in a study of tumor-infiltrating lymphocytes in primary liver carcinoma. MiXCR was run by TCRdb on the multiplex PCR reads, yielding one entry per CDR3 protein. Counted here are around 190,000 distinct CDR3 sequences, around four fifths occurring once; the ten biggest clones make up 15% to 20%. Sequencing was performed on tumor tissue from primary liver carcinoma. These receptors originate from a man between 40 and 49 years old with primary liver carcinoma and hepatitis B virus infection. Each CDR3 is given with its conserved first and last residue. A D gene is named only where the DNA matches it firmly. Clone size is given for some rows only: seen once, a few or many times, or a class if the clone is expanded.

TRBV4-2,.,TRBJ2-7,.,CASSQGTDSKGYDQYF,TGTGCTAGCAGCCAAGGAACGGACTCAAAAGGCTACGACCAGTACTTC
TRBV5-1,.,TRBJ2-1,TRBD1,CATSLGDRNNEQFF,TGCGCCACCAGCTTGGGGGACAGAAACAATGAGCAGTTCTTC
TRBV29-1,.,TRBJ2-3,.,CSARVSGLSDTHYF,TGCAGCGCGCGGGTTTCGGGGTTGTCAGATACGCATTATTTT
TRBV5-6,.,TRBJ2-1,.,CASTEGPNNEQFF,TGTGCCAGCACTGAAGGACCGAACAATGAGCAGTTCTTC
TRBV6-1,.,TRBJ1-2,.,CTNRPQIQSYGYTF,TGTACCAACAGGCCACAGATCCAAAGCTATGGCTACACCTTC
TRBV7-9,.,TRBJ2-5,.,CASSQEVEIQYF,TGTGCCAGCAGCCAGGAAGTGGAGATCCAGTACTTC
TRBV11-1,.,TRBJ2-2,.,CVSSPGPAGYTGELLF,TGTGTCAGCAGCCCCGGACCAGCGGGCTACACCGGGGAGCTGTTGTTT
TRBV10-3,.,TRBJ1-1,.,CATQRGGVNTEAFF,TGTGCCACCCAACGGGGAGGAGTGAACACTGAAGCTTTCTTT
TRBV6-1,.,TRBJ1-1,.,CASSIGGTIEVFF,TGTGCCAGCAGCATAGGGGGGACTATTGAAGTTTTCTTT
TRBV4-1,.,TRBJ1-1,.,CASSQGDKGRDTEAIF,TGCGCCAGCAGTCAAGGTGACAAGGGAAGGGACACTGAAGCTATCTTT
TRBV4-3,.,TRBJ2-1,.,CASSHAGDQGSNEQFF,TGTGCCAGCAGCCACGCCGGGGATCAGGGGAGCAATGAGCAGTTCTTC
TRBV11-2,.,TRBJ2-2,.,CTRAGQLNTGELLF,TGTACCAGAGCGGGTCAGTTGAACACCGGGGAGCTGTTATTT
TRBV12-3/TRBV12-4,.,TRBJ1-1,.,CDSSLAPLGLDTEAFF,TGTGACAGCAGTTTAGCACCGCTCGGGCTCGACACTGAAGCTTTCTTT
TRBV11-2,.,TRBJ2-5,.,CARSFSEGRETQYF,TGTGCCAGAAGCTTCAGCGAGGGACGAGAGACCCAGTACTTC
TRBV4-3,.,TRBJ2-5,.,CGSSQGEGRELETHYF,TGCGGCAGCAGCCAAGGCGAGGGGCGGGAACTAGAGACCCATTACTTC
TRBV6-5,.,TRBJ2-1,TRBD1,CASRDRSGTGLYNEQFF,TGTGCCAGCAGAGATCGATCCGGGACAGGGCTATACAATGAGCAGTTCTTC
TRBV12-3/TRBV12-4,.,TRBJ2-2,.,CAGRAQGTLELFF,TGTGCAGGCAGGGCCCAGGGTACCTTAGAGCTGTTTTTT
TRBV5-6,.,TRBJ2-2,.,CASSSTRVRDGTGEVFF,TGTGCTAGCAGCTCCACCCGGGTCAGGGATGGCACCGGGGAAGTGTTTTTT
TRBV6-2/TRBV6-3,once,TRBJ2-7,.,CASSPGWVYEQYF,TGTGCTAGCAGCCCCGGCTGGGTCTACGAGCAGTACTTC
TRBV12-3/TRBV12-4,.,TRBJ1-2,.,CVSSYGPRQGYTF,TGTGTCAGTAGCTATGGACCCCGGCAGGGCTACACCTTC
TRBV29-1,.,TRBJ2-1,TRBD2,CSLGNSGSYNEQFF,TGCAGCCTTGGGAATAGCGGGAGCTACAATGAGCAGTTCTTC
TRBV4-2,.,TRBJ2-3,.,CARSPRAGLADTQFF,TGTGCCAGAAGCCCTAGGGCGGGACTCGCAGATACGCAGTTTTTT
TRBV29-1,once,TRBJ2-5,.,CSVSSRRRETHYF,TGCAGCGTTTCATCCAGGAGGAGGGAGACCCACTACTTC
TRBV12-3/TRBV12-4,.,TRBJ1-1,.,CASTPIGTEVFF,TGTGCCAGCACCCCGATTGGCACTGAAGTTTTCTTT
TRBV5-5,.,TRBJ2-2,TRBD2,CTSSGTSVYTGELFF,TGTACGAGCAGTGGGACTAGCGTCTACACCGGGGAGCTGTTTTTT
TRBV6-1,.,TRBJ2-6,.,CASSALWDGGVGRANVLTF,TGTGCCAGCAGTGCACTCTGGGACGGGGGAGTAGGTAGGGCCAACGTCCTGACTTTC
TRBV10-3,.,TRBJ2-3,TRBD1,CDISVGTQGGPDTQYF,TGTGACATCAGTGTTGGGACCCAAGGGGGCCCAGATACGCAGTATTTT
TRBV6-1,.,TRBJ1-1,.,CTSSYTGNTEAFF,TGTACCAGCAGCTATACAGGGAACACTGAAGCTTTCTTT
TRBV11-3,.,TRBJ2-1,.,CARSLISIIDEQFF,TGTGCCAGAAGCTTGATTAGTATTATCGATGAGCAATTCTTC
TRBV6-1,.,TRBJ1-2,.,CASPVVEGADYGYTF,TGTGCAAGCCCAGTGGTGGAGGGCGCCGACTATGGCTACACCTTC
TRBV18,.,TRBJ1-1,.,CASSPQDWASNTEAFF,TGTGCCAGCTCACCCCAAGACTGGGCGTCGAACACTGAAGCTTTCTTT
TRBV12-3/TRBV12-4,.,TRBJ2-1,.,CASSALAVSYNEQFF,TGTGCCAGCAGTGCCTTGGCGGTCTCCTACAATGAGCAGTTCTTC
TRBV20-1,.,TRBJ1-4,TRBD1,CSAKTTGGWAEKLFF,TGCAGTGCTAAGACCACAGGGGGCTGGGCTGAAAAACTGTTTTTT
TRBV6-6,.,TRBJ2-4,.,CGSSLGIGGSKNIQYF,TGTGGCAGCAGCTTGGGGATAGGAGGGTCCAAAAACATTCAGTACTTC
TRBV28,many,TRBJ2-7,.,CASSLIQTGEQYF,TGTGCCAGCAGTTTGATACAGACCGGCGAGCAGTACTTC
TRBV4-3,.,TRBJ2-1,TRBD2,CANSHLGTSGRYNGQFF,TGCGCCAACAGCCATCTCGGGACTAGCGGGCGCTACAATGGGCAGTTCTTC
TRBV4-1,.,TRBJ2-5,.,CASSLEGGLSQETQYF,TGCGCCAGCAGCCTTGAGGGGGGGCTGAGTCAAGAGACACAGTACTTC
TRBV7-9,few,TRBJ2-1,.,CASSSYSEQFF,TGTGCCAGCAGCTCTTACAGTGAGCAGTTCTTC
TRBV12-3/TRBV12-4,.,TRBJ1-1,.,CASSSLGLTEAFF,TGTGCCAGTAGCTCTTTAGGGTTGACTGAAGCTTTCTTT
TRBV11-3,.,TRBJ2-1,.,CVSSLNANEQFF,TGTGTCAGTAGCTTAAATGCCAATGAGCAGTTTTTC
TRBV7-9,many,TRBJ1-1,.,CASSSGSETEAFF,TGTGCCAGCAGCTCAGGGTCTGAAACTGAAGCTTTCTTT
TRBV11-3,.,TRBJ2-1,.,CANSLGVSNDDQFF,TGTGCCAACAGCTTAGGGGTCTCGAACGATGATCAGTTCTTC
TRBV6-5,.,TRBJ2-6,.,CARSYAGFSGANILTF,TGTGCCAGGAGTTACGCTGGGTTCTCTGGGGCCAACATCCTGACTTTC
TRBV4-3,.,TRBJ2-5,TRBD2,CASSQTTSVETPYF,TGCGCCAGCAGCCAAACGACTAGCGTAGAGACTCCGTACTTC
TRBV7-9,.,TRBJ1-1,.,CANSPQLEAFF,TGTGCCAACAGCCCACAGCTTGAAGCTTTCTTT
TRBV5-1,.,TRBJ2-7,.,CASREHTSYEQYF,TGCGCCAGCAGGGAGCATACTAGTTACGAGCAGTACTTC
TRBV29-1,.,TRBJ2-7,TRBD1,CTVQFTGGEGEQYF,TGCACTGTACAATTTACAGGGGGCGAGGGCGAGCAGTACTTC
TRBV5-1,.,TRBJ2-3,TRBD2,CASRGVAGAPALIDTQYF,TGCGCCAGCAGGGGAGTAGCGGGGGCTCCGGCGTTGATAGATACGCAGTATTTT